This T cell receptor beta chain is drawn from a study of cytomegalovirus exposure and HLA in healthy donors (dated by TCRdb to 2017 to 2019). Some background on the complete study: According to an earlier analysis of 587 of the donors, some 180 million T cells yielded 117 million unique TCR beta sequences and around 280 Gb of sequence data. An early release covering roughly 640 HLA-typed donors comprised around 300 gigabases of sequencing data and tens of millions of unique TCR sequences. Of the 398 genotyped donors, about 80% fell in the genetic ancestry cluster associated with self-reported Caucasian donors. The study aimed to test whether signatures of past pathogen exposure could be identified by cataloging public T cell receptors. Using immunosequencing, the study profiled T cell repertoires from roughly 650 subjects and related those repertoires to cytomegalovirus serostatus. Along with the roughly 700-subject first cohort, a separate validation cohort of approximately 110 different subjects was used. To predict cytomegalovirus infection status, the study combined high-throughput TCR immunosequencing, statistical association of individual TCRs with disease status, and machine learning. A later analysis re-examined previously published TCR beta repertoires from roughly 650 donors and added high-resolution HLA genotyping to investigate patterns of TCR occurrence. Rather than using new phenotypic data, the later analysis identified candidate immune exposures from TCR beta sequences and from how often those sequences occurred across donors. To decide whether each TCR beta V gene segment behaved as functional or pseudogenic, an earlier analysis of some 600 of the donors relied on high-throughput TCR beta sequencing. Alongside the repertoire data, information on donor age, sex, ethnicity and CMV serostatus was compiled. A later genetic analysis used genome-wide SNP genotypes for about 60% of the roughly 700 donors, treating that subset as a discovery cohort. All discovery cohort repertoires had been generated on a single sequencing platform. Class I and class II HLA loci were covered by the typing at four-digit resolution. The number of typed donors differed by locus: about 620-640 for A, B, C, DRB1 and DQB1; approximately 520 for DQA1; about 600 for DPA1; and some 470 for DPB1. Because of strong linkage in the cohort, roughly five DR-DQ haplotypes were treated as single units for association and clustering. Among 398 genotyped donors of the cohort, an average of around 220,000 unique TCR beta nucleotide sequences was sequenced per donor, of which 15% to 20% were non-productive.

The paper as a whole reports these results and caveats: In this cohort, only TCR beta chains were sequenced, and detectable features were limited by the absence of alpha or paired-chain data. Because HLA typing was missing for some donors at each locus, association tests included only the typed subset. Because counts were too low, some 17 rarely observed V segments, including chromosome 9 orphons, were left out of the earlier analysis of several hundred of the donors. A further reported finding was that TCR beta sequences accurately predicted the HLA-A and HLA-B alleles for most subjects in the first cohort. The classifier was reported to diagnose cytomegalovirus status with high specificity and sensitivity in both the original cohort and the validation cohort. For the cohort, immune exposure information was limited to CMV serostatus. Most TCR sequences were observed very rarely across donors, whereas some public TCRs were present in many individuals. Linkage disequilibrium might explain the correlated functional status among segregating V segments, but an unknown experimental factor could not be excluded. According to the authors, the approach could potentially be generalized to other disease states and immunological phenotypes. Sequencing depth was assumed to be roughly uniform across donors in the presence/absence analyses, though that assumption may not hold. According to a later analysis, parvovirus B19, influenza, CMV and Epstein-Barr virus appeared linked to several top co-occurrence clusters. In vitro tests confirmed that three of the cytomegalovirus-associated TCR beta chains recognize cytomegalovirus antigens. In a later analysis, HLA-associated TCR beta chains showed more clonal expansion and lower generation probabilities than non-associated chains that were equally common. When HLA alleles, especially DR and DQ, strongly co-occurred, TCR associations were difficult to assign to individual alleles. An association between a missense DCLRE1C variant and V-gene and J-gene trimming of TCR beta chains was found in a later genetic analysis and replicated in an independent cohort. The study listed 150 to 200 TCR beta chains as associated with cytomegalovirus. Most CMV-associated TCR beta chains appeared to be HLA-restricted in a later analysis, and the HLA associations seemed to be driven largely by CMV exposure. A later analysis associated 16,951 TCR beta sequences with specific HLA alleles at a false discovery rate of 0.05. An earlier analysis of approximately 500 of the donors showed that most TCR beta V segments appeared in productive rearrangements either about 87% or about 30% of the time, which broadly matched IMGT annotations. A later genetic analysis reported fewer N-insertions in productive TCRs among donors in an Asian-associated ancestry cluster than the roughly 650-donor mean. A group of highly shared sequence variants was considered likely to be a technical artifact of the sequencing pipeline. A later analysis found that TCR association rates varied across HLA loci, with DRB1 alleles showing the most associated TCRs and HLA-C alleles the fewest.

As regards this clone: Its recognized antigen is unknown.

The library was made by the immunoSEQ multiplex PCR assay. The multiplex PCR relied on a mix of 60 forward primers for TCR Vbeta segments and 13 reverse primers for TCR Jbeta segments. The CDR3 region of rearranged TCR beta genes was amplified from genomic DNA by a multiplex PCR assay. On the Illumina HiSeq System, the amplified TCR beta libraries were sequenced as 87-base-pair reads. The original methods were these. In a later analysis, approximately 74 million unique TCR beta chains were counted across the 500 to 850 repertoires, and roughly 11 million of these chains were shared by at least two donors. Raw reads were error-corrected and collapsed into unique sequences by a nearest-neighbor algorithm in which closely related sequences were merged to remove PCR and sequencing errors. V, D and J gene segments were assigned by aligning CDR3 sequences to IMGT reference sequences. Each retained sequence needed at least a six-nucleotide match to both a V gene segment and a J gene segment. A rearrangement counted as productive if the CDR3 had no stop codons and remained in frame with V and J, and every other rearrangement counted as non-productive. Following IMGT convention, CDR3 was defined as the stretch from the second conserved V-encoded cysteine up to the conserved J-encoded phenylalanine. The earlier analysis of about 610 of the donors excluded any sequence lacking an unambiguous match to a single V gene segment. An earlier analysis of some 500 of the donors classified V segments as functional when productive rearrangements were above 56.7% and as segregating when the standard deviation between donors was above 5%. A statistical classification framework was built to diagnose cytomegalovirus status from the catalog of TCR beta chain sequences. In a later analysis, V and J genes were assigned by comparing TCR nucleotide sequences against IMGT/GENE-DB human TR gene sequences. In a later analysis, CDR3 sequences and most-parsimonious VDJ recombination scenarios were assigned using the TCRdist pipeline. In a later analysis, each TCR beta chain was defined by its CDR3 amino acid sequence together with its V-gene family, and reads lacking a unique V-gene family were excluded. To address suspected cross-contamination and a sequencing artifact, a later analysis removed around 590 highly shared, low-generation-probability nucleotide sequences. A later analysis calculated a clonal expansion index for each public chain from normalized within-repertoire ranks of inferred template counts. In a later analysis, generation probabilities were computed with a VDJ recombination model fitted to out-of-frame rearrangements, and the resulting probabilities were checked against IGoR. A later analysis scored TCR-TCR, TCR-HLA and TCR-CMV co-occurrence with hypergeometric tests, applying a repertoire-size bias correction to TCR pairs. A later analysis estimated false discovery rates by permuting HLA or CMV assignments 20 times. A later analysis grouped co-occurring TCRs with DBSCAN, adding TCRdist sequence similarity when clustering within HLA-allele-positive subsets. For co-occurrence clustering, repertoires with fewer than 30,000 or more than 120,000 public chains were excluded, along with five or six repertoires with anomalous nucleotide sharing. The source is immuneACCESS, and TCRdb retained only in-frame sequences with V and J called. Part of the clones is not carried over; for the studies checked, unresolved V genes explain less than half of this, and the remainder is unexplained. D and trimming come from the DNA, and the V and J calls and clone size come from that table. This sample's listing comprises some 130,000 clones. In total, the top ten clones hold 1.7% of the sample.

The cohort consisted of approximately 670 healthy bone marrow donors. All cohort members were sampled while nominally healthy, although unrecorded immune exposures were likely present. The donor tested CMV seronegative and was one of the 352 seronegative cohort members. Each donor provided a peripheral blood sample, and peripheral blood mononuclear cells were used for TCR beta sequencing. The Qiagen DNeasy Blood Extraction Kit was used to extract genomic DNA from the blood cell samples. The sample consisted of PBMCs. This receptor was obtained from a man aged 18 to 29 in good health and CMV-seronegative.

The CDR3 reads CASSSASVEVGYTF. The DNA reads TGTGCCAGCTCATCAGCCAGTGTCGAGGTCGGCTACACCTTC. This chain is built from TRBV18 and TRBJ1-2; the D gene cannot be named for sure. The germline V gene sets CDR1 to KGHSH and CDR2 to LQKENI. Its CDR3 holds 14 amino acids, cysteine through phenylalanine. Just CDR3 DNA is preserved here, 42 bases in frame from base 1. The V and J ends are trimmed by 5 bases and 8 bases, leaving 18 bases between them.